The present T cell receptor beta chain was sequenced within a study of blood T cell repertoires in COVID-19. Study information: COVID-19 samples from acute and convalescent phases originated in the United States, Italy and Spain.

Per the original methods: Cell counts per sample came from amplifying reference gene primers. The protocol was immunoSEQ multiplex PCR, while the TCRdb copy is restricted to in-frame clones and leaves out a portion. Clonal size and the V and J genes are those of that table, whereas D and trimming came from the DNA. This sample has around 220,000 clones, with 85% to 95% found just once. The CDR3 extends over 16 amino acids. Germline V gene sequence: CDR1 LGHDT, CDR2 YNNKEL (reference sequence). Trimming removed 3 bases from V and 3 bases from J, with 14 bases in between. Allocation to cohorts depended on clinical history reported by the participants. Donors in Cohort 3 who had recovered were those with two negative PCRs, healthcare professional clearance, or resolution of their symptoms. The table lists this clone with a count of one.

The sequence derives from a woman between 18 and 29 years old who had recovered from COVID-19. What was sequenced was PBMCs or T cells enriched from blood (not recorded which). This chain joins TRBV3-1 (or the pseudogene TRBV3-2) and TRBJ1-4; a weak D match, TRBD1 (6 bases). CDR3 coding DNA: TGTGCCAGCAGCCACGCTCGGACAGATCCTAATGAAAAACTGTTTTTT. Translated: CASSHARTDPNEKLFF.